Here is one T cell receptor beta chain with its context. Its antigen is currently not known. No quality values exist for individual bases; no much larger clone is one base distant. V lost 5 bases and J lost 3 bases, and the count of bases not matched to a germline gene is 5. From the germline V gene, CDR1 is SGHTA and CDR2 is FQGTGA. Inclusive of the bounding cysteine and phenylalanine, the CDR3 is 15 residues long. Only CDR3 DNA remains: 45 bases, in frame from the first base. The cohort was made up of roughly 670 healthy bone marrow donors. Cohort members were all nominally healthy when sampled, although unrecorded immune exposures were likely present. The donor was CMV seropositive and belonged to the group of around 300 seropositive cohort members. Each donor provided a peripheral blood sample, and peripheral blood mononuclear cells were used for TCR beta sequencing. The Qiagen DNeasy Blood Extraction Kit was used to extract genomic DNA from the blood cell samples.

The data were obtained in a study of cytomegalovirus exposure and HLA in healthy donors (dated by TCRdb to about 2017). Background for the entire study: An earlier analysis of approximately 640 of the donors reported 276 Gb of sequence data and around 110 million unique TCR beta sequences from 150 million to 200 million T cells. Around 320 gigabases of sequencing data and approximately 93 million unique TCR sequences were included in an early release covering about 700 HLA-typed donors. Among the roughly 400 genotyped donors, 81% belonged to the genetic ancestry cluster associated with self-reported Caucasian donors. The study aimed to test whether cataloging public T cell receptors could reveal signatures of past pathogen exposure. The T cell repertoires of some 670 subjects were profiled by immunosequencing and related to cytomegalovirus serostatus. A separate validation cohort of roughly 110 different subjects was used in addition to the roughly 640-subject first cohort. The study combined high-throughput TCR immunosequencing, statistical association of individual TCRs with disease status, and machine learning to predict cytomegalovirus infection status. A later analysis re-examined previously published TCR beta repertoires from roughly 720 donors and added high-resolution HLA genotyping to investigate patterns of TCR occurrence. The later analysis used no new phenotypic data to find candidate immune exposures, relying instead on TCR beta sequences and their occurrence across donors. In an earlier analysis of roughly 600 of the donors, high-throughput TCR beta sequencing was used to judge whether each TCR beta V gene segment behaved as functional or pseudogenic. Donor age, sex, ethnicity and CMV serostatus were compiled alongside the repertoire data. A later genetic analysis took genome-wide SNP genotypes for about three fifths of the 666 donors and used that subset as a discovery cohort. All discovery cohort repertoires had been generated using a single sequencing platform. Class I and class II HLA loci were covered by the typing at four-digit resolution. Typing coverage varied by locus: about 620-630 donors for A, B, C, DRB1 and DQB1; around 560 for DQA1; nearly 610 for DPA1; 450 to 480 for DPB1. A handful of DR-DQ haplotypes were handled as single units for association and clustering because linkage in the cohort was strong. Across about 380 genotyped donors of the cohort, an average of about 200,000 unique TCR beta nucleotide sequences per donor were sequenced, and roughly a sixth of those sequences were non-productive. Overall results and qualifications from the work: Assigning TCR associations to individual alleles was difficult when HLA alleles, especially DR and DQ, strongly co-occurred. Three of the identified cytomegalovirus-associated TCR beta chains were confirmed in vitro to be specific for cytomegalovirus antigens. Some 16 rarely observed V segments, including chromosome 9 orphons, were excluded from the earlier analysis of a few hundred of the donors because counts were too low. Presence/absence analyses assumed roughly uniform sequencing depth across donors, an assumption that may not hold. According to a later genetic analysis, donors in an Asian-associated ancestry cluster had fewer N-insertions in productive TCRs than the approximately 670-donor mean. In both the original and validation cohorts, the classifier was reported to diagnose cytomegalovirus status with high specificity and sensitivity. A later genetic analysis associated a missense DCLRE1C variant with V-gene and J-gene trimming of TCR beta chains, and an independent cohort replicated the association. A cluster of highly shared sequence variants was judged likely to represent a technical artifact of the sequencing pipeline. A later analysis found that most CMV-associated TCR beta chains appeared HLA-restricted, with HLA associations seemingly driven largely by CMV exposure. In the study, approximately 160 TCR beta chains were listed as associated with cytomegalovirus. Linkage disequilibrium might explain the correlated functional status among segregating V segments, but an unknown experimental factor could not be ruled out. A further reported finding was that TCR beta sequences accurately predicted the HLA-A and HLA-B alleles for most subjects in the first cohort. In a later analysis, TCR association rates were found to vary across HLA loci, with the most associated TCRs seen for DRB1 alleles and the fewest for HLA-C alleles. A later analysis associated 15,000 to 20,000 TCR beta sequences with specific HLA alleles at a false discovery rate of 0.05. In a later analysis, several top co-occurrence clusters were reported to appear linked to parvovirus B19, influenza, CMV and Epstein-Barr virus. Broadly in line with IMGT annotations, most TCR beta V segments showed up in productive rearrangements about 87% or about 30% of the time in an earlier analysis of under 700 of the donors. Most TCR sequences were observed very rarely across donors, whereas some public TCRs were present in many individuals. Because the 87-base-pair reads could not distinguish some IMGT-functional V segments, including TRBV6-2 and TRBV6-3, those segments were excluded. Because some donors lacked HLA typing at each locus, the association tests relied only on the typed subset. The authors suggested that the approach could potentially be generalized to other disease states and immunological phenotypes. In a later analysis, HLA-associated TCR beta chains were found to be more clonally expanded and to have lower generation probabilities than equally common non-associated chains. The cohort was sequenced for TCR beta chains only, and without alpha or paired-chain data the features that could be detected were limited. Immune exposure information for the cohort was limited to CMV serostatus.

Libraries were built with the immunoSEQ multiplex PCR assay. For the multiplex PCR, a mixture combining 60 forward primers for TCR Vbeta segments and 13 reverse primers for TCR Jbeta segments was used. Amplification of the CDR3 region of rearranged TCR beta genes was performed with a multiplex PCR assay on genomic DNA. Amplified TCR beta libraries were sequenced as 87-base-pair reads on the Illumina HiSeq System. The paper's processing steps were these. A later analysis counted tens of millions of unique TCR beta chains across the 700 or so repertoires, and roughly 10 million of these chains were shared by at least two donors. To remove PCR and sequencing errors, raw reads were error-corrected and collapsed into unique sequences using a nearest-neighbor algorithm that merged closely related sequences. V, D and J gene segments were assigned by aligning CDR3 sequences to IMGT reference sequences. For a sequence to be retained, a match of at least six nucleotides to both a V gene segment and a J gene segment was required. Rearrangements were classified as productive when the CDR3 lacked stop codons and remained in frame with V and J, and all other rearrangements were classified as non-productive. Following IMGT convention, CDR3 was defined as the stretch from the second conserved V-encoded cysteine up to the conserved J-encoded phenylalanine. In an earlier analysis of roughly 580 of the donors, sequences lacking an unambiguous match to a single V gene segment were excluded. In an earlier analysis of 587 of the donors, V segments were called functional above 56.7% productive rearrangements and were called segregating when the between-donor standard deviation exceeded 5%. To diagnose cytomegalovirus status from the catalog of TCR beta chain sequences, a statistical classification framework was built. In a later analysis, V and J genes were assigned by comparing TCR nucleotide sequences against IMGT/GENE-DB human TR gene sequences. The TCRdist pipeline was used in a later analysis to assign CDR3 sequences and most-parsimonious VDJ recombination scenarios. In a later analysis, every TCR beta chain was defined by the combination of its CDR3 amino acid sequence and its V-gene family, and reads without a unique V-gene family were dropped. A later analysis removed 592 highly shared, low-generation-probability nucleotide sequences to deal with suspected cross-contamination and a sequencing artifact. In a later analysis, a clonal expansion index was calculated for each public chain from normalized within-repertoire ranks of inferred template counts. In a later analysis, generation probabilities were computed using a VDJ recombination model fitted to out-of-frame rearrangements, and the results were checked against IGoR. In a later analysis, hypergeometric tests were used to score TCR-TCR, TCR-HLA and TCR-CMV co-occurrence, with a repertoire-size bias correction applied to TCR pairs. A later analysis estimated false discovery rates by permuting HLA or CMV assignments 20 times. A later analysis grouped co-occurring TCRs with DBSCAN, adding TCRdist sequence similarity when clustering within HLA-allele-positive subsets. For co-occurrence clustering, repertoires with fewer than 30,000 or more than 120,000 public chains were excluded, along with five repertoires with anomalous nucleotide sharing. The immuneACCESS repertoire file appears here via TCRdb, limited to in-frame rearrangements. These files lack a portion of the clones; in checked studies, under half of the deficit traces to unresolved V genes, and the cause of the others is not known. The V and J calls and clone size were taken over from that table, and D and trimming were inferred from the DNA. The sample table contains 150,000 to 200,000 clones; only one count was recorded for 80% to 90% of them. The ten largest make up around 2.1% of the sample.

Sequencing was performed on PBMCs. In this chain, TRBV7-3 is recombined with TRBJ2-1; TRBD2 matches 9 bases in the middle. The TCR originated in a man between 18 and 35 years old in good health and CMV-seropositive. The CDR3 sequence is CASSDIAGVYNEQFF. The nucleotide sequence reads as follows: TGTGCCAGCAGCGATATAGCGGGGGTCTACAATGAGCAGTTCTTC.